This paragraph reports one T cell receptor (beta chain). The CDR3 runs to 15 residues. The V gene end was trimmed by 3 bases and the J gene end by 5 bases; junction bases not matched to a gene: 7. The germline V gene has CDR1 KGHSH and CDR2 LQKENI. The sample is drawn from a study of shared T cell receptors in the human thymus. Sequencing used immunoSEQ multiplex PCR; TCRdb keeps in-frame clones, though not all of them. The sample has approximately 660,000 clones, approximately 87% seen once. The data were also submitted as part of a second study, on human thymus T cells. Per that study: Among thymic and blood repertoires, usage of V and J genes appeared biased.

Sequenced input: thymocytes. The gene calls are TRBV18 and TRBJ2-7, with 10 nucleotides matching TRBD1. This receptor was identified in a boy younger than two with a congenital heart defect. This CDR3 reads CASSPRQGAIDEQYF. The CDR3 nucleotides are TGTGCCAGCTCACCTCGACAGGGGGCTATCGACGAGCAGTACTTC.